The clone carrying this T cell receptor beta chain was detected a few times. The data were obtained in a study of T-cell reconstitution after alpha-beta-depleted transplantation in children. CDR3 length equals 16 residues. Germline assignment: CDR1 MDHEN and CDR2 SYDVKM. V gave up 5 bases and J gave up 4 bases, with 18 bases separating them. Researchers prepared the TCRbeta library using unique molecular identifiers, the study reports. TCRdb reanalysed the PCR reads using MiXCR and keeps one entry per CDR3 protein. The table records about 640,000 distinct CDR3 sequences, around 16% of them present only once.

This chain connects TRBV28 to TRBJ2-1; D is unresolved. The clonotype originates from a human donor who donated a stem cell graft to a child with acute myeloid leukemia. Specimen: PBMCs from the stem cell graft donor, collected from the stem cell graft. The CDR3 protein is CASSHLPRFLYNEQFF. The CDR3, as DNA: TGTGCCAGCAGTCACTTACCCCGTTTCCTATACAATGAGCAGTTCTTC.